Shown below are 14 T cell receptor beta chains from a single sample sequenced in a study of cytomegalovirus exposure and HLA in healthy donors. PCR was performed using 60 Vbeta and 13 Jbeta primers. Clones were sequenced by immunoSEQ multiplex PCR, and TCRdb holds only the in-frame ones, with some missing. The sample includes approximately 110,000 clones, under 80% of them seen just once. The specimen sequenced was PBMCs. All receptors derive from a woman in her fifties or sixties in good health and CMV-seropositive.

The chain employs TRBV29-1 and TRBJ1-2; 8 bases are a match to TRBD1. CDR3 length: 13 residues. V was clipped by 4 bases and J by 5 bases; unmatched bases: 6. Germline V gene sequence: CDR1 SQVTM, CDR2 ANQGSEA. The CDR3 region has the DNA TGCAGCGTTGGCTGGACAGGGCGGTATGGCTACACCTTC. This sequence encodes CSVGWTGRYGYTF.

This rearrangement joins TRBV5-6 to TRBJ1-2; D possibly corresponds to TRBD1 (5 bases). V lost 4 bases and J 5 bases, leaving 30 bases between the germline ends. Germline V CDR1 and CDR2: SGHDT, YYEEEE. CDR3 length: 19 residues. CDR3 nucleotides: TGTGCCAGCAGCCCGATTTCGGGGGACTACGGCACGTTTATTTATGGCTACACCTTC. Protein: CASSPISGDYGTFIYGYTF.

This clone was picked up a small number of times. The chain employs TRBV5-1 and TRBJ2-1, with 12 bases identical to TRBD1. Germline V gene data show CDR1 as SGHRS and CDR2 as YFSETQ. The CDR3 extends over 14 amino acids. Losses at the gene ends were 4 bases for V and 8 bases for J; bases not matched to a gene: 4. CDR3 residues: CASSAGQGADEQFF. CDR3 DNA: TGCGCCAGCAGCGCGGGACAGGGGGCAGATGAGCAGTTCTTC.

The chain employs TRBV19 and TRBJ1-2, with 8 bases lining up with TRBD1. CDR3 length: 18 amino acids. V gave up 0 bases and J gave up 1 base; unmatched junction bases: 10. Germline CDR1 and CDR2: LNHDA and SQIVND (reference sequence). CDR3 amino acids: CASSIDGTGRWGNYGYTF. The CDR3, as DNA: TGTGCCAGTAGTATAGATGGGACAGGCCGCTGGGGTAACTATGGCTACACCTTC.

The chain combines TRBV7-2 with TRBJ2-3; the match to TRBD2 covers 12 bases. J lost 6 bases, V lost 6 bases, and 10 bases had no gene match. The CDR3 is 16 residues long. Per germline, CDR1 SGHTA and CDR2 FQGNSA. CDR3 residues: CASSIRGTSGWDTQYF. In DNA, the CDR3 is TGTGCCAGCAGTATTCGCGGGACTAGCGGGTGGGATACGCAGTATTTT.

The chain combines TRBV5-4 with TRBJ1-2; 7 bases are a match to TRBD1. Germline CDR1 reads SGHNT; CDR2 reads YYREEE (reference sequence). There are 16 residues in the CDR3. J was trimmed by 1 base and V by 4 bases; bases with no gene match: 10. The CDR3 sequence: CASSAGQPNYNYGYTF. The DNA of the CDR3 is TGTGCCAGCAGCGCGGGACAGCCGAATTATAACTATGGCTACACCTTC.

The count of this clone is one. The rearrangement joins TRBV5-5 to TRBJ1-2; 7 bases fit TRBD1. Germline V gene data show CDR1 as SGHKS and CDR2 as YYEKEE (reference sequence). This CDR3 has 14 residues. The trim removed 2 bases at V and 8 bases at J, leaving 9 bases unmatched. This chain's CDR3 is CASSLQGQLGGYTF. CDR3 coding DNA: TGTGCCAGCAGCTTACAGGGGCAACTGGGAGGCTACACCTTC.

This clone was found a few times. This chain connects TRBV7-9 to TRBJ2-3, with a tentative D call TRBD2 (6 bases). The CDR3 runs to 13 residues. The germline V gene has CDR1 SEHNR and CDR2 FQNEAQ (reference sequence). V shed 3 bases and J shed 4 bases, with 8 bases lying between them. The DNA of the CDR3 is TGTGCCAGCAGCTTCCCGGGAGCAGATACGCAGTATTTT. It is translated as CASSFPGADTQYF.

The chain couples TRBV15 to TRBJ1-5; D not resolved. V lost 3 bases and J lost 3, with 12 bases in between. Germline V lookup: CDR1 LNHNV, CDR2 YYDKDF (reference sequence). The CDR3 spans 15 residues. The CDR3 sequence is CATSRAHDINQPQHF. The CDR3 DNA reads as TGTGCCACCAGCAGGGCTCATGATATCAATCAGCCCCAGCATTTT.

The V gene is TRBV30, the J gene TRBJ1-5; D unclear. Trimming removed 0 bases from V and 6 bases from J, with 15 bases in between. This CDR3 spans 15 amino acids. Germline V CDR1 and CDR2: GTSNPN, SVGIG (reference sequence). The CDR3 protein is CAWSVGGFAGQPQHF. DNA for the CDR3: TGTGCCTGGAGTGTAGGAGGGTTTGCCGGTCAGCCCCAGCATTTT.

This chain links TRBV15 with TRBJ1-2; D ambiguous. Trimming shortened V by 0 bases and J by 5 bases, and 10 bases separated the two germline ends. The V gene's germline CDR1 is LNHNV and CDR2 YYDKDF (reference sequence). This CDR3 is built from 14 residues. In DNA form, the CDR3 reads TGTGCCACCAGCAGAGACTCTCTTGTTTATGGCTACACCTTC. This encodes CATSRDSLVYGYTF.

This chain joins TRBV30 and TRBJ2-1; 9 nucleotides agree with TRBD2. CDR1 GTSNPN and CDR2 SVGIG come from the germline V gene (reference sequence). The CDR3 length is 11 residues. After removal of 4 bases from V and 10 bases from J, the junction contained 2 bases not matched to a gene. CDR3 sequence reads: CAWNSGGEQFF. The CDR3 DNA reads TGTGCCTGGAACAGCGGGGGGGAGCAGTTCTTC.

This clone is a singleton in its sample. The chain combines TRBV27 with TRBJ2-2, with D perhaps matching TRBD1 (6 bases). V lost 3 bases, J lost 0 bases, and 8 bases lay in between. Germline V lookup: CDR1 MNHEY, CDR2 SMNVEV (reference sequence). The CDR3 totals 15 residues. Here the CDR3 DNA reads TGTGCCAGCAGTTTCGAGGGGGCGAACACCGGGGAGCTGTTTTTT. Its translation is CASSFEGANTGELFF.

This sequence joins TRBV10-3 and TRBJ2-5, with D perhaps matching TRBD2 (5 bases). V was clipped by 0 bases and J by 3 bases, with 8 bases between them. Germline loops: CDR1 ENHRY, CDR2 SYGVKD. This CDR3 comprises 14 residues. In nucleotides, the CDR3 is TGTGCCATCAGTGAGTCGAGCGGCGAAGAGACCCAGTACTTC. Protein: CAISESSGEETQYF.